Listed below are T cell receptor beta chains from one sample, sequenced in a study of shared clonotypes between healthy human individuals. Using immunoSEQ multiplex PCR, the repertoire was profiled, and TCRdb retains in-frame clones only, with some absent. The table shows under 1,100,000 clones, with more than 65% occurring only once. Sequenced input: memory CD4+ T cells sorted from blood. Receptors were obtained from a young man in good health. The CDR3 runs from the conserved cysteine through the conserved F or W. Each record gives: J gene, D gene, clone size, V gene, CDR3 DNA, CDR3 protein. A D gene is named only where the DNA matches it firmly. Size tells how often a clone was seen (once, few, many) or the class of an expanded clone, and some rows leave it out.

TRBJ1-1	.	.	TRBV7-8	TGTGCCAGCAGCTTAAAACGGTTGAACACTGAAGCTTTCTTT	CASSLKRLNTEAFF
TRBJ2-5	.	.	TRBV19	TGTGCCAGTAGTATCTCCCGGAACAGCCTTGGGGAGACCCAGTACTTC	CASSISRNSLGETQYF
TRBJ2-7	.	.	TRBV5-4	TGTGCCAGCAGCTCCGCGGGATCTCTTCGTCACGAGCAGTACTTC	CASSSAGSLRHEQYF
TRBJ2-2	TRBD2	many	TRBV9	TGTGCCAGCGGGACTAGCTGGACCGGGGAGCTGTTTTTT	CASGTSWTGELFF
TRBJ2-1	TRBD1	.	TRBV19	TGTGCCAGTAGTGGGTTAGACAGGGGGCTATACAATGAGCAGTTCTTC	CASSGLDRGLYNEQFF
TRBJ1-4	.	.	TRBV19	TGTGCCAGTAGTTTTGGACGGACCACAACTAATGAAAAACTGTTTTTT	CASSFGRTTTNEKLFF
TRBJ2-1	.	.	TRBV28	TGTGCCAGCAGTTCTCTCGGCAGGGTCTACAATGAGCAGTTCTTC	CASSSLGRVYNEQFF
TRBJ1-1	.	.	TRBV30	TGTGCCTGGAACCGAGTAGCTACCACTGAAGCTTTCTTT	CAWNRVATTEAFF
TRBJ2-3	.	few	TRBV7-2	TGTGCCAGCAGCCTCTCCAAGGGTTATACTAGCACAGATACGCAGTATTTT	CASSLSKGYTSTDTQYF
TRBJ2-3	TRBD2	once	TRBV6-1	TGTGCCAGCAGTGAGATAGCGGGGGGGGCAGATACGCAGTATTTT	CASSEIAGGADTQYF
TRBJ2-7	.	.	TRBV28	TGTGCCAGCAGTTTCAAGGGGGGGGTGTACGAGCAGTACTTC	CASSFKGGVYEQYF
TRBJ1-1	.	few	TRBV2	TGTGCCAGCAGCCTTAAAAAGAACACTGAAGCTTTCTTT	CASSLKKNTEAFF
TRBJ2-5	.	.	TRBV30	TGTGCCTGGACAAACCAGGGGCGAGAGACCCAGTACTTC	CAWTNQGRETQYF
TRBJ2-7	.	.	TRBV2	TGTGCCAGCAGCAGAGCGTACGAGCAGTACTTC	CASSRAYEQYF
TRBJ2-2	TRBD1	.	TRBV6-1	TGTGCCAGCAGAGGACAGGGTGACACCGGGGAGCTGTTTTTT	CASRGQGDTGELFF
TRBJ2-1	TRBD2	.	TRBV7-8	TGTGCCAGCAGCGTGGAGGGACTAGAGGTTGAGCAGTTCTTC	CASSVEGLEVEQFF
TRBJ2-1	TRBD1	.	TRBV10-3	TGTGCCATCAGTACAGGGGAAGTCAGCAATGAGCAGTTCTTC	CAISTGEVSNEQFF
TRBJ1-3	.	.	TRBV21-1	TGTGCCAGCAGCATCTACGGGGGGACAGTTGGAAACACCATATATTTT	CASSIYGGTVGNTIYF
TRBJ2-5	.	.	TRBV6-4	TGTGCCTTCCGGGGGAAAGAGACCCAGTACTTC	CAFRGKETQYF
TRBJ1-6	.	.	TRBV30	TGTGCCTGGAGTGCGTCCGGTGGGTGGGCACCCCTCCACTTT	CAWSASGGWAPLHF
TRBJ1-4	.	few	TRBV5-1	TGCGCCAGCAGCTTGGACGGGCGCAATGAAAAACTGTTTTTT	CASSLDGRNEKLFF
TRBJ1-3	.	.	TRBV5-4	TGTGCCAGCACTCGCGGGGTTTCTGGAAACACCATATATTTT	CASTRGVSGNTIYF
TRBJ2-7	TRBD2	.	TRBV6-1	TGTGCCCTCGGGGTGGGAGGGGCCCACGAGCAGTACTTC	CALGVGGAHEQYF
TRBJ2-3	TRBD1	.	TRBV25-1	TGTGCCAGCAGCCTGGGACAGGGGATGACAGATACGCAGTATTTT	CASSLGQGMTDTQYF
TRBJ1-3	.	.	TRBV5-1	TGCGCCAGCGGCGACAGCGGAAACACCATATATTTT	CASGDSGNTIYF
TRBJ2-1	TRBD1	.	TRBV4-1	TGCGCCAGCAGCCAAGATAAGCGGTCCGGGACAGGGGGCGCTGAGCAGTTCTTC	CASSQDKRSGTGGAEQFF
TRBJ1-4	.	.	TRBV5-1	TGCGCCAGCAGCTTGGCCAGCCCCGACGTAAATCAAAAACTGTTTTTT	CASSLASPDVNQKLFF
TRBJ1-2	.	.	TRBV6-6	TGTGCCAGCAGTTACCCCGTCGTCCGGGAGAACTATGGCTACACCTTC	CASSYPVVRENYGYTF
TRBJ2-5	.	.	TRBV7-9	TGTGCCAGCAGCTACGCCGGCACTCACCCACAAGAGACCCAGTACTTC	CASSYAGTHPQETQYF
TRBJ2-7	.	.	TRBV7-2	TGTGCCAGCAGTTCGACGACCCTGGCCTCCTACGAGCAGTACTTC	CASSSTTLASYEQYF
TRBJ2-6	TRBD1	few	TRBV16	TGTGCCAGCAGCCAGTCCAGGGGGCCTGGGGCCAACGTCCTGACTTTC	CASSQSRGPGANVLTF
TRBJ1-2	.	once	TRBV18	TGTGCCAGCTCACCGGAGACGGGAAACTATGGCTACACCTTC	CASSPETGNYGYTF
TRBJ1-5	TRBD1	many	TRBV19	TGTGCCAGTAGTATAGCAGGCGGGACAGGGTTTCAGCCCCAGCATTTT	CASSIAGGTGFQPQHF
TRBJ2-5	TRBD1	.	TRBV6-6	TGTGCCAGCAGTACCCTGACAGGGATCGAGACCCAGTACTTC	CASSTLTGIETQYF
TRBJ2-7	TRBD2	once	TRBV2	TGTGCCAGCAGGCCTAGACTAGCGGTCAGCTCCTACGAGCAGTACTTC	CASRPRLAVSSYEQYF
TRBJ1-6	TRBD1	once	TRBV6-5	TGTGCCAGCAGTTCCGGACAGGGGGTTAATTCACCCCTCCACTTT	CASSSGQGVNSPLHF
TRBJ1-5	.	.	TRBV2	TGTGCCAGCAGAGCGGGCCCTAATTCCTATCAGCCCCAGCATTTT	CASRAGPNSYQPQHF
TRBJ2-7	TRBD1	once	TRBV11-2	TGTGCCAGCAGCTCCGGCCCCGGACAGGGGGTAACCTACGAGCAGTACTTC	CASSSGPGQGVTYEQYF
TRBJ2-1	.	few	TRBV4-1	TGCGCCAGCAGCCAAGTAGGTCGCCGACCTTACAATGAGCAGTTCTTC	CASSQVGRRPYNEQFF
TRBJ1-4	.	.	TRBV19	TGTGCCAGTAGTATGGAGGTGGGGGTAAAACTGTTTTTT	CASSMEVGVKLFF
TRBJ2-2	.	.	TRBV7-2	TGTGCCAGCAGCTTAAGGGGCGCGGCGAACACCGGGGAGCTGTTTTTT	CASSLRGAANTGELFF
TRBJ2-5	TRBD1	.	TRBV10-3	TGTGCCATCAGTGAGTCCGGGACAGGGCGTAGAGGAGAGACCCAGTACTTC	CAISESGTGRRGETQYF
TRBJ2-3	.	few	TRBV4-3	TGCGCCAGCAGCCAAGCCGGGAAGGGCACAGATACGCAGTATTTT	CASSQAGKGTDTQYF
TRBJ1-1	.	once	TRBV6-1	TGTGCCAGCAGTGAACGTAGGAACTTTGAAGCTTTCTTT	CASSERRNFEAFF
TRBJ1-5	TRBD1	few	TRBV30	TGTGCCTGGAGTGGGGGGGACAGGGGCCGCGGGTTGGCTCAGCCCCAGCATTTT	CAWSGGDRGRGLAQPQHF